The rows below give T cell receptor beta chains drawn from one sample of a study of patients and donors after allogeneic stem cell transplantation. TCRdb recomputed calls from the RT-PCR reads with MiXCR, one row per CDR3 protein. The sample carries roughly 200,000 distinct CDR3 sequences, roughly two fifths recorded once. What was sequenced was blood, either unsorted or a sorted T cell fraction (not recorded which). These receptors came from a human donor who was either an allogeneic HSCT recipient or a stem cell or donor lymphocyte infusion donor (not recorded which). It is not recorded whose cells these are; they may come from a transplant donor. Each CDR3 is given with its conserved first and last residue. A D gene is named only where the DNA matches it firmly. The listing skips clone size in some rows; elsewhere it reads once, few, many or a size class.

few TRBD1 TRBJ1-1 TRBV7-9 CAAGGTEAFF TGTGCCGCAGGGGGCACTGAAGCTTTCTTT
. . TRBJ2-7 TRBV20-1 CSARKGVGEQYF TGCAGTGCTAGGAAAGGGGTTGGCGAGCAGTACTTC
few . TRBJ1-1 TRBV4-3 CASSQRPSQGRAFF TGCGCCAGCAGCCAACGCCCGAGCCAGGGGCGCGCTTTCTTT
. . TRBJ2-3 TRBV29-1 CSAPTGSTDTQYF TGCAGCGCCCCTACGGGAAGCACAGATACGCAGTATTTT
few TRBD2 TRBJ2-1 TRBV18 CASSPTSGGPWNEQFF TGTGCCAGCTCACCTACTAGCGGGGGCCCATGGAATGAGCAGTTCTTC
few . TRBJ1-1 TRBV20-1 CSASGRWGSGAEAFF TGCAGTGCTAGCGGCCGTTGGGGTTCTGGCGCTGAAGCTTTCTTT
few . TRBJ1-2 TRBV7-9 CASSPPGGANYGYTF TGTGCCAGCAGCCCCCCGGGAGGGGCTAACTATGGCTACACCTTC
few . TRBJ1-1 TRBV5-1 CASSFYGMNTEAFF TGCGCCAGCAGCTTCTACGGGATGAACACTGAAGCTTTCTTT
few TRBD1 TRBJ1-6 TRBV12-3/TRBV12-4 CASSSAGTGNSPLHF TGTGCCAGCAGTTCCGCCGGGACAGGGAATTCACCCCTCCACTTT
. TRBD1 TRBJ1-3 TRBV4-2 CASSQDQGADGNTLYF TGTGCCAGCAGCCAAGATCAGGGGGCGGATGGAAACACCTTATATTTT
few TRBD2 TRBJ2-4 TRBV20-1 CSARDSSGGQNIQYF TGCAGTGCTAGAGATTCGAGCGGGGGGCAAAACATTCAGTACTTC
. . TRBJ1-1 TRBV20-1 CSASRAETEAFF TGCAGTGCTAGTAGGGCAGAGACTGAAGCTTTCTTT
. TRBD2 TRBJ2-1 TRBV9 CASTLAGESYNEQFF TGTGCCAGCACCCTAGCGGGGGAGTCCTACAATGAGCAGTTCTTC
few . TRBJ1-2 TRBV29-1 CSVETVDYGYTF TGCAGCGTTGAAACTGTAGATTATGGCTACACCTTC
few TRBD1 TRBJ1-5 TRBV5-5 CASSTGQTFNQPQHF TGTGCCAGCAGCACGGGACAGACTTTCAATCAGCCCCAGCATTTT